This TCR beta chain was recovered during a study of shared clonotypes between healthy human individuals (TCRdb year 2020). About the study as a whole: The cohort comprised a couple of women and three men aged 18 to 49 years. Different laboratories and diverse techniques were used to prepare libraries and sequence TCR repertoires, to increase sequencing depth and limit assay-specific biases. Each donor's leukapheresis produced roughly between roughly 0.94 and 9.5 billion PBMCs. The study deeply sequenced blood TCR repertoires of about 5 healthy adults to estimate repertoire size and the extent of clonotype sharing between individuals. For each donor, CD4 naive and CD4 memory were each run on three plates, CD8 naive on two plates, and CD8 memory on one plate.

Its CDR3 holds 14 amino acids, cysteine through phenylalanine. Only the CDR3 DNA stays, 42 bases, in frame from base 1. The germline V gene (reference sequence) yields SGHAT for CDR1 and FQDESV for CDR2. V loses 0 bases, J loses 0 bases, and the germline ends lie 5 bases apart. What the research found in general, with its limitations: Larger estimated clonotype richness was generally found for naive subsets than for memory subsets. Compared with non-shared clonotypes, the clonotypes found in all four sorted-subset donors had higher generation probabilities. Sampling was limited to blood, and TCR repertoires in tissue likely differ from TCR repertoires in blood. Approximately 5% of naive CD4, approximately 3.7% of naive CD8, 2.3% of memory CD4, and over 0.35% of memory CD8 clonotypes were shared across a few donors. Pairwise subsampling indicated that sequencing depth was expected to affect the degree of clonotype sharing among donors. Rarefaction of sorted-subset datasets indicated incomplete sequencing despite the large sequencing depth. The genetic and exposure-history diversity represented was limited by the small number of donors.

Healthy HIV-negative adults with no recently reported acute infections or vaccinations were included as donors. Only Caucasian adults living in Nashville, Tennessee, USA were represented among the donors. Magnetic negative selection was used to enrich CD4+ T cells, after which naive cells were positively selected on CD45RA and the negative fraction became the memory subset. Blood was collected by leukapheresis, and PBMCs were isolated by Ficoll-Histopaque density gradient centrifugation and then cryopreserved in liquid nitrogen vapor phase. Analytical flow cytometry was used to check the purity and quantity of every magnetically sorted T cell population. Genomic DNA was isolated from each sorted fraction and quantified by UV absorbance on a Nanodrop 2000c. A word on this clone: Its antigen is still unknown. Base qualities are missing; no much larger clone stands one base away.

TCR CDR3 regions were amplified from genomic DNA by multiplex PCR using the deep immunoSEQ assay. Extracted genomic DNA from each cell subset was distributed evenly across all wells of several immunoSEQ 96-well plates, and each plate was treated as a replicate. Each replicate PCR for sorted subsets received around 200 ng genomic DNA, equal to roughly 30,000 T cell genomes. Purified libraries were quantified with a Qubit 3.0 fluorometer, sized on a Bioanalyzer 2100, and re-quantified with the KAPA Library Quantification kit. Every immunoSEQ 96-well plate was sequenced on a separate single-read 150-cycle Illumina NextSeq 550 flow cell. In the authors' own workflow: Because the immunoSEQ output held only junctional sequences and lacked quality scores, the filtering could not match the filtering applied to full-length reads. To assign V/J genes and CDR3, sequences were annotated using PyIR, a Python wrapper for IgBLAST v1.9, with IMGT germline references. Reads were filtered out if the reads had weak V/J assignments (E-value above 1e-6), no CDR3, stop codons, out-of-frame junctions, or ambiguous translated residues. V3J clonotypes were defined by identical inferred V gene, J gene, and CDR3 amino acid sequence. Percentage overlap between repertoires was calculated by dividing the number of shared unique clonotypes by the size of the smaller repertoire. RTK rarefaction, the Chao1 estimator, and Recon v2.1 estimates of unobserved clonotypes were used to assess repertoire richness. Generation probabilities were computed with OLGA for all TCRbeta clonotypes obtained by the gDNA method from four donors. This immuneACCESS table, as held by TCRdb, lists in-frame sequences with V and J called but not all clones. Of the missing ones, under half trace to an unresolved V gene in checked studies; the others have no known cause. V, J and clone size were drawn from that table, and D and trimming were deduced from the DNA. Here the sample has 950,000 to 1,100,000 clones; about 80% occur a single time. The top ten clones comprise 0.61% of the sample.

Sequencing was performed on memory CD4+ T cells from PBMCs. This specimen's cell subset or site label, interpreted: CD45RA-negative fraction. In this chain, TRBV11-1 is recombined with TRBJ1-1; there is no confident call for the D gene. This receptor was identified in a man aged 18 to 35 in good health. Some clones in this sample may be carry-over from other donors' samples. The DNA sequence is as follows: TGTGCCAGCAGCTTAGCGTCTCTGAACACTGAAGCTTTCTTT. This yields the protein CASSLASLNTEAFF. When the CDR3 is completed using the reference TRBV11-1 and TRBJ1-1 genes on either side, the full variable domain is EAEVAQSPRYKITEKSQAVAFWCDPISGHATLYWYRQILGQGPELLVQFQDESVVDDSQLPKDRFSAERLKGVDSTLKIQPAELGDSAMYLCASSLASLNTEAFFGQGTRLTVV.